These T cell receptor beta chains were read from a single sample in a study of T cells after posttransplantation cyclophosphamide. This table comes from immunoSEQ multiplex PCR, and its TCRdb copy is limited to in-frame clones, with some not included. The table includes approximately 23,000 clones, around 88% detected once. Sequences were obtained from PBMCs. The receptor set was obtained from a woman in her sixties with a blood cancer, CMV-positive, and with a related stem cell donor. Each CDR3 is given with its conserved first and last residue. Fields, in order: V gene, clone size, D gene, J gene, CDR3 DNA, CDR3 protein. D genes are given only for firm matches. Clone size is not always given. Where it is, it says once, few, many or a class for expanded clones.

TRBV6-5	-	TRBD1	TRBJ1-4	TGTGCCACCTCCGGGACAGGGCCCGAAAAACTGTTTTTT	CATSGTGPEKLFF
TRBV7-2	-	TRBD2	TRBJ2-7	TGTGCCAGCAGCTTAGCGGGAGGGAGAAGGGAGCAGTACTTC	CASSLAGGRREQYF
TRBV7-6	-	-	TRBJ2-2	TGTGCCAGCAGCGACAGGGTACCGGGAGGGGCCGGGGAGCTGTTTTTT	CASSDRVPGGAGELFF
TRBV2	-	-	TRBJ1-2	TGTGCCAGCAGTGAAGGATCTCTCCGGGGGGCGAGTGGCTACACCTTC	CASSEGSLRGASGYTF
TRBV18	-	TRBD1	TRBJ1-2	TGTGCCAGCTCACCACCGTACAGGGGGATGGGTGGCTACACCTTC	CASSPPYRGMGGYTF
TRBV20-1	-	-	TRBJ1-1	TGCAGTGCTAACAGCGGGGCTGAAGCTTTCTTT	CSANSGAEAFF
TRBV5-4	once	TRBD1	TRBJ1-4	TGTGCCAGCAGCTTCCCCACAGGGGCCAGAGAAAAACTGTTTTTT	CASSFPTGAREKLFF
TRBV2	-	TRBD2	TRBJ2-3	TGTGCCAGCAGTGCGGGACTAGCGGGAGGCACAGATACGCAGTATTTT	CASSAGLAGGTDTQYF
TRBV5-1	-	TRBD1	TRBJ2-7	TGCGCCAGCAGCTCGGACAGGGGGCACCTCTGGCAGTACTTC	CASSSDRGHLWQYF
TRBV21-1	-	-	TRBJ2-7	TGTGCCAGCAGCAAGGCTTCGACCTACGAGCAGTACTTC	CASSKASTYEQYF